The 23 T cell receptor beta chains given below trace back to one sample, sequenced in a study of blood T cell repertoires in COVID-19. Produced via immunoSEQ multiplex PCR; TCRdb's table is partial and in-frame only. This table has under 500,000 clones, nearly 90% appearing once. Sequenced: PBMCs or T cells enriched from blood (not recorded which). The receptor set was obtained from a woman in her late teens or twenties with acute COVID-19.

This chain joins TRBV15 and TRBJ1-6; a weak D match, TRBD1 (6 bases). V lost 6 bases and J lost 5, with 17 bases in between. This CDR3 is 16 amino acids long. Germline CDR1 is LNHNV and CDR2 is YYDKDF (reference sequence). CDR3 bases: TGTGCCACCAGAGACCGCGGCAGGGGAGATAATTCACCCCTCCACTTT. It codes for CATRDRGRGDNSPLHF.

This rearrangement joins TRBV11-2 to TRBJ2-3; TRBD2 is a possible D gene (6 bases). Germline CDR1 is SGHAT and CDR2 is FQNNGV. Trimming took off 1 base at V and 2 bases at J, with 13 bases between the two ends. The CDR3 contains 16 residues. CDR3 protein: CASSLVVGGYTDTQYF. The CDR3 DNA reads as TGTGCCAGCAGCTTAGTAGTGGGAGGATACACAGATACGCAGTATTTT. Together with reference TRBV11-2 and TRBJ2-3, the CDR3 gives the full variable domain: EAGVAQSPRYKIIEKRQSVAFWCNPISGHATLYWYQQILGQGPKLLIQFQNNGVVDDSQLPKDRFSAERLKGVDSTLKIQPAKLEDSAVYLCASSLVVGGYTDTQYFGPGTRLTVL.

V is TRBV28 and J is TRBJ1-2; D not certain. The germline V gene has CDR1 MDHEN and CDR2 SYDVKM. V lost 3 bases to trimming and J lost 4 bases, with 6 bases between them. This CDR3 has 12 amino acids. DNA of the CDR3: TGTGCCAGCAGTTTGGCAGGCTATGGCTACACCTTC. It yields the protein CASSLAGYGYTF.

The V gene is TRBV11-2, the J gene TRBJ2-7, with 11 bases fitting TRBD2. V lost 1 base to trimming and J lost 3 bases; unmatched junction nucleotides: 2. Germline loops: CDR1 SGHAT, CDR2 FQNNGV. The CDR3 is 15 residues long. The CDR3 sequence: CASSLGLAGYYEQYF. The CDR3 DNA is TGTGCCAGCAGCTTAGGACTAGCGGGGTACTACGAGCAGTACTTC.

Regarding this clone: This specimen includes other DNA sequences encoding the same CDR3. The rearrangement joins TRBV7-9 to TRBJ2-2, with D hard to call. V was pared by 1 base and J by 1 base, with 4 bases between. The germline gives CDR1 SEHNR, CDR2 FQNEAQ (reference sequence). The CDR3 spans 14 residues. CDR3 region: CASSLGQNTGELFF. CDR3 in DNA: TGTGCCAGCAGCTTAGGACAGAACACCGGGGAGCTGTTTTTT.

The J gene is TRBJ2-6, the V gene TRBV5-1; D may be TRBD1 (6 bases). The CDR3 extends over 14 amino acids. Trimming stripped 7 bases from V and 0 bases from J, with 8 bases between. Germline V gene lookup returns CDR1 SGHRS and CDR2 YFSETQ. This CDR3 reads CASRQDSGANVLTF. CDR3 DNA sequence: TGCGCCAGCCGACAGGACTCTGGGGCCAACGTCCTGACTTTC.

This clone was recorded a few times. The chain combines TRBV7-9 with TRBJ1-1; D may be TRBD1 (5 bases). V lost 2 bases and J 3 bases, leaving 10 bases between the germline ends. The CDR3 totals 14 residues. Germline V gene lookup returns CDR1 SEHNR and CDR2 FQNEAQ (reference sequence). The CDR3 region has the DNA TGTGCCAGCAGCTTATTAGGGGCATACACTGAAGCTTTCTTT. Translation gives CASSLLGAYTEAFF.

CDR3 nucleotide sequence: TGTGCCAGCAGCGTAGTAGGAACAGTTTTTATGTCAGCGAACACCGGGGAGCTGTTTTTT. It translates to CASSVVGTVFMSANTGELFF. V usage is TRBV9 and J usage is TRBJ2-2; D unclear. V lost 0 bases and J 0 bases, leaving 21 bases between the germline ends. Germline loops: CDR1 SGDLS, CDR2 YYNGEE. This CDR3 contains 20 residues.

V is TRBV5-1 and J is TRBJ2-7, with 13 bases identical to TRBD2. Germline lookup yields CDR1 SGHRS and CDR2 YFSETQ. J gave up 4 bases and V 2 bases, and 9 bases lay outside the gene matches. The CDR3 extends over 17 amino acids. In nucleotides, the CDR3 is TGCGCCAGCAGCTTTGGACTAGCGGGGGACCAGGGGTACGAGCAGTACTTC. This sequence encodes CASSFGLAGDQGYEQYF.

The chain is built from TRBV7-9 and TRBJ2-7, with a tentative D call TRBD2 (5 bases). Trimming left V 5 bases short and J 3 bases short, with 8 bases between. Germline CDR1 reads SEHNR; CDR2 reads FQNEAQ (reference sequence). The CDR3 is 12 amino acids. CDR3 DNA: TGTGCCAGCAGCGACACTAGCTACGAGCAGTACTTC. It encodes CASSDTSYEQYF.

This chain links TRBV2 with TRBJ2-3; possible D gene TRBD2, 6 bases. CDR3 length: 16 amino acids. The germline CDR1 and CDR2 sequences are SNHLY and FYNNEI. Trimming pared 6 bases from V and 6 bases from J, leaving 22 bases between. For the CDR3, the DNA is TGTGCCAGCAGGAGGACTACCAAGGGGCCCACGGATACGCAGTATTTT. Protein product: CASRRTTKGPTDTQYF.

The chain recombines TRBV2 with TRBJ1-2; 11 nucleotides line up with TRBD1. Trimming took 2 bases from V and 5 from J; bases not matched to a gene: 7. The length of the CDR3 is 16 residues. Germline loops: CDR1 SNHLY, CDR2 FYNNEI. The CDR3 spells CASSEIGTGGTYGYTF. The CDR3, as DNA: TGTGCCAGCAGTGAAATCGGGACAGGGGGAACTTATGGCTACACCTTC.

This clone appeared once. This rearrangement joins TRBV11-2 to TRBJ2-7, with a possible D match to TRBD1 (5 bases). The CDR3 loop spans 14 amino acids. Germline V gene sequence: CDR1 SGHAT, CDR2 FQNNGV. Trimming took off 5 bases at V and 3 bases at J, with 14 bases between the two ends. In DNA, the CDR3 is TGTGCCAGCAGCCCACTTGCCCAGGGCTACGAGCAGTACTTC. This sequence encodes CASSPLAQGYEQYF.

The CDR3: CASSTPTGFGYTF. CDR3 nucleotides: TGTGCCAGCAGCACCCCCACAGGGTTCGGCTACACCTTC. This rearrangement joins TRBV7-9 to TRBJ1-2; perhaps TRBD1 as D (6 bases). V shed 5 bases and J shed 8 bases, with 15 bases lying between them. The CDR3 runs to 13 residues. Germline CDR1 reads SEHNR; CDR2 reads FQNEAQ (reference sequence).

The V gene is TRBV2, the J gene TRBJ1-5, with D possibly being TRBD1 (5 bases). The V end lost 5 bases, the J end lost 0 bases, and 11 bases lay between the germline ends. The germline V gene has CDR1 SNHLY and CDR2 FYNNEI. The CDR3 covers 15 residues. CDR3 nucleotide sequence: TGTGCCAGCAGTCTCATAGACAGTAGCAATCAGCCCCAGCATTTT. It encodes CASSLIDSSNQPQHF.

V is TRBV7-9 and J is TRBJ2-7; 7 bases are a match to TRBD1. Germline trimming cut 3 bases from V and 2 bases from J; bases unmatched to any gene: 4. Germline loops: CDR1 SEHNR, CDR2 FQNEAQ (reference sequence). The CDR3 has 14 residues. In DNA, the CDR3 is TGTGCCAGCAGCTTGTCGGGACAGACCTACGAGCAGTACTTC. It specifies CASSLSGQTYEQYF.

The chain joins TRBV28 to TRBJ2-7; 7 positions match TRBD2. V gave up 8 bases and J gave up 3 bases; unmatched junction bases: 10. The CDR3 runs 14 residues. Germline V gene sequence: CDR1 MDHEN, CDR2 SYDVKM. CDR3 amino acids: CASLSRTRYYEQYF. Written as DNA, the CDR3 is TGTGCCAGCCTCTCCCGGACTAGGTACTACGAGCAGTACTTC.

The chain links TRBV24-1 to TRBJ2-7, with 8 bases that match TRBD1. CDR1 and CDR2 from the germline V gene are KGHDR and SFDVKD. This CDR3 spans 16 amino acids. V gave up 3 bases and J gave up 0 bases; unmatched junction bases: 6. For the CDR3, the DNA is TGTGCCACCAGTGATCGGACAGGGAAAAGCTCCTACGAGCAGTACTTC. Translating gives CATSDRTGKSSYEQYF.

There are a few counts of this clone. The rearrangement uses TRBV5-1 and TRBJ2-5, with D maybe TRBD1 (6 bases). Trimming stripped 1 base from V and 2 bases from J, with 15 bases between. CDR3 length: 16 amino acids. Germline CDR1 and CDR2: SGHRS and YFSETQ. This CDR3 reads CASSLRIDRRQETQYF. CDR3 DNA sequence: TGCGCCAGCAGCTTGAGGATTGACAGGAGGCAAGAGACCCAGTACTTC.

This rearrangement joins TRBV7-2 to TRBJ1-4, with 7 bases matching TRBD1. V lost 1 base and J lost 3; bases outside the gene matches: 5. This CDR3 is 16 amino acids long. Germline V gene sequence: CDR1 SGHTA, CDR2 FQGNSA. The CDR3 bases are TGTGCCAGCAGCTTAGGAGGGGGGACAGCTAATGAAAAACTGTTTTTT. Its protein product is CASSLGGGTANEKLFF.

This CDR3 reads CASNRETNTEAFF. Here the CDR3 DNA reads TGTGCCAGCAACCGAGAAACGAACACTGAAGCTTTCTTT. The chain is built from TRBV2 and TRBJ1-1; no definite D call. Trimming removed 7 bases from V and 1 base from J, with 10 bases in between. This CDR3 is built from 13 residues. Looked up from germline, CDR1 is SNHLY and CDR2 is FYNNEI.

CDR3 residues: CASSSSETQYF. In nucleotides, the CDR3 is TGTGCCAGCAGCTCCTCGGAGACCCAGTACTTC. The V gene is TRBV7-9, the J gene TRBJ2-5; no firm D call. V was trimmed by 4 bases and J by 5 bases, leaving 5 bases between them. CDR1 is SEHNR, CDR2 FQNEAQ, per germline (reference sequence). The CDR3 contains 11 residues.

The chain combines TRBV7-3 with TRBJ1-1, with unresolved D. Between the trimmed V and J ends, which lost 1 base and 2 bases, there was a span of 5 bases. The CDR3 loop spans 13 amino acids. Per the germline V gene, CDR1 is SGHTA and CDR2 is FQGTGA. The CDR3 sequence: CASSLIVNTEAFF. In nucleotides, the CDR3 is TGTGCCAGCAGCTTAATTGTAAACACTGAAGCTTTCTTT.